This entry is about one TCR beta chain. This sample stems from a study of identical twins. Germline CDR1 LGHNT, CDR2 FRNRAP. With V trimmed by 1 base and J by 2 bases, 6 bases remained unmatched. The CDR3 runs to 16 residues. Via MiXCR, TCRdb re-called the 5' RACE reads, giving one row per CDR3 protein. Among under 900,000 distinct CDR3 sequences listed, 15% to 20% were seen once. The same data also contributed to another study, on T cells expressing NK-cell markers. This second study says: Sequenced donors, eight in total, included seven who were HCMV-seropositive and one who was seronegative.

The TCR was taken from a woman aged 18-30 years in good health. Material for sequencing was PBMCs. The rearrangement links TRBV12-5 to TRBJ2-3; 7 nucleotides align to TRBD1. The CDR3 region is CASGLGNRGSTDTQYF. For the CDR3, the DNA is TGTGCTAGTGGTTTGGGGAACAGGGGATCCACAGATACGCAGTATTTT.